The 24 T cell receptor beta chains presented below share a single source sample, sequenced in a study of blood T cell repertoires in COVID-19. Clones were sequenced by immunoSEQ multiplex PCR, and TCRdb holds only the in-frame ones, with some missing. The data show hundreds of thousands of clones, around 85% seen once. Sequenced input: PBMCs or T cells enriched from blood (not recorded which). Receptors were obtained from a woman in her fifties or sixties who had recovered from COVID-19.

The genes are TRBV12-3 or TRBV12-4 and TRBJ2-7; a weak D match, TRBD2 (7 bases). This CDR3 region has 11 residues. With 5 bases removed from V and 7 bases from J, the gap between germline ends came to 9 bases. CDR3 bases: TGTGCCAGCAGTAGGGGGGGTGAGCAGTACGTC. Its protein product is CASSRGGEQYV.

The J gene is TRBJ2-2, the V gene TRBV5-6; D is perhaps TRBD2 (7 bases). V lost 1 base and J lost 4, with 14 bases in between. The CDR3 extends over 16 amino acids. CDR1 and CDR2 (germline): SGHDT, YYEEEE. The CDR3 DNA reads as TGTGCCAGCAGCTTGCCCCGGGGGGCTGGCACCGGGGAGCTGTTTTTT. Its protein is CASSLPRGAGTGELFF. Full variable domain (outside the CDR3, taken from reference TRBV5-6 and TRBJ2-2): DAGVTQSPTHLIKTRGQQVTLRCSPKSGHDTVSWYQQALGQGPQFIFQYYEEEERQRGNFPDRFSGHQFPNYSSELNVNALLLGDSALYLCASSLPRGAGTGELFFGEGSRLTVL.

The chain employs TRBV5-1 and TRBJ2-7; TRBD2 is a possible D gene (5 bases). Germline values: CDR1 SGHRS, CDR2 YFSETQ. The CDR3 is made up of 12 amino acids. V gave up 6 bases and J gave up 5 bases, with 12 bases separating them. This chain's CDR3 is CASTNGIHEQYF. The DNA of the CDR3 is TGCGCCAGCACAAACGGGATCCACGAGCAGTACTTC.

The CDR3 DNA reads TGCAGCGTTGACAGACGAGGGATTGGGAATGAGCAGTTCTTC. This sequence encodes CSVDRRGIGNEQFF. The gene calls are TRBV29-1 and TRBJ2-1; a possible D gene is TRBD2 (5 bases). V was cut by 3 bases and J by 7 bases, with 16 bases left in between. CDR1 is SQVTM, CDR2 ANQGSEA, per germline. The CDR3 has 14 amino acids.

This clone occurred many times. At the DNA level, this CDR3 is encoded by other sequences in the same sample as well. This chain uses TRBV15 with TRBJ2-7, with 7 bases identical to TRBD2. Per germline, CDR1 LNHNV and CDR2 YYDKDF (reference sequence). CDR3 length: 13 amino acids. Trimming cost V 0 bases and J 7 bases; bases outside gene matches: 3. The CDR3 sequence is CATSRDRGREQYV. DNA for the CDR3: TGTGCCACCAGCAGAGATCGCGGGAGAGAGCAGTACGTC.

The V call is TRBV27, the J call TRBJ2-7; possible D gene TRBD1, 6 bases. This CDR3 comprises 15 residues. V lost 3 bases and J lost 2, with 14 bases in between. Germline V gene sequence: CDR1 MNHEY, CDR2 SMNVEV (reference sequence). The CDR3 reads CASSFSWGPPYEQYF. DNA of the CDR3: TGTGCCAGCAGTTTCTCCTGGGGGCCCCCCTACGAGCAGTACTTC.

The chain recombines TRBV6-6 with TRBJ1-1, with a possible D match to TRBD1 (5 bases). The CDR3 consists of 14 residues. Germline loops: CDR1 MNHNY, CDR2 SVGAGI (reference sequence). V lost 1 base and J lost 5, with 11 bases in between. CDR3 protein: CASSYFQGGTEAFF. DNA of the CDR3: TGTGCCAGCAGTTACTTTCAGGGCGGAACTGAAGCTTTCTTT.

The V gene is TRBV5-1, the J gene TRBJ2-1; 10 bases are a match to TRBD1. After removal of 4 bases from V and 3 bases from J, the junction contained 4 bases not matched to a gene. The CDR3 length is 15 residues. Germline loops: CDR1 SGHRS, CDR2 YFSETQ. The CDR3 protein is CASSVTGGNYNEQFF. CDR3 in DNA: TGCGCCAGCAGCGTGACAGGGGGCAACTACAATGAGCAGTTCTTC.

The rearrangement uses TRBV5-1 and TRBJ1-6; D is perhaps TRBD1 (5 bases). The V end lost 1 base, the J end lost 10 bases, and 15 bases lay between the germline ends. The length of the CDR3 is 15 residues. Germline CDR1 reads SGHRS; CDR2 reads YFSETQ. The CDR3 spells CASSLSGQGRSPLHF. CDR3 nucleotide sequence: TGCGCCAGCAGCTTGTCGGGCCAGGGTAGGTCACCCCTCCACTTT.

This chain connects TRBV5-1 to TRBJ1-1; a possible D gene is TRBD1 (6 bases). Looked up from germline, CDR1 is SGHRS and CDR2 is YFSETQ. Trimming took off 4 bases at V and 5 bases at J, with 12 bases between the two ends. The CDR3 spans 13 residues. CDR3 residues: CASSGTLGTEAFF. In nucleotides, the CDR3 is TGCGCCAGCAGCGGGACATTGGGGACTGAAGCTTTCTTT.

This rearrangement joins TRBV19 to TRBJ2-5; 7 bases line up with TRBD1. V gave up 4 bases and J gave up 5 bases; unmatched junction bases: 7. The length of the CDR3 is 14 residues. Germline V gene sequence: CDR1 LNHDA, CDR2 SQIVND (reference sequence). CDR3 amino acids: CASSTGTVGETQYF. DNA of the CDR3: TGTGCCAGTAGTACCGGGACAGTCGGGGAGACCCAGTACTTC.

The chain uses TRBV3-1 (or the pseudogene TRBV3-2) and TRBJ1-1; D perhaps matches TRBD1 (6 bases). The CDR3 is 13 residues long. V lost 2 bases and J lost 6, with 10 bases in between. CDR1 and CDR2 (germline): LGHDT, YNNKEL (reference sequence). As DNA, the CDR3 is TGTGCCAGCAGCCAACAGGGGATTGCTGAAGCTTTCTTT. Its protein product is CASSQQGIAEAFF.

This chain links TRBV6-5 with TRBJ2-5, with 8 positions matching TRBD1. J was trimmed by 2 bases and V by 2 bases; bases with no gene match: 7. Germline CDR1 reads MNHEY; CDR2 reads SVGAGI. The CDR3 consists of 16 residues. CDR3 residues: CASSYIGTGEQETQYF. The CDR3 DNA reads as TGTGCCAGCAGTTACATAGGGACAGGAGAGCAAGAGACCCAGTACTTC.

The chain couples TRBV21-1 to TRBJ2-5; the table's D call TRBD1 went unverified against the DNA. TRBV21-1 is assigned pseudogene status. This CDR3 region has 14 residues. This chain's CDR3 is CASPTDRPQETQYF. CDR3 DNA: TGTGCCAGCCCAACGGACAGGCCCCAAGAGACCCAGTACTTC.

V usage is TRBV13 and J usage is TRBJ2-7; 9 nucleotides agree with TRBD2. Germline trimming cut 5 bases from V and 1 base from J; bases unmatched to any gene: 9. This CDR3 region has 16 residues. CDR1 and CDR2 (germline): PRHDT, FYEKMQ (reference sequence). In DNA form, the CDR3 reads TGTGCCAGCAGCGGAGTTGGCGGGGGGGCGTCCTACGAGCAGTACTTC. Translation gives CASSGVGGGASYEQYF.

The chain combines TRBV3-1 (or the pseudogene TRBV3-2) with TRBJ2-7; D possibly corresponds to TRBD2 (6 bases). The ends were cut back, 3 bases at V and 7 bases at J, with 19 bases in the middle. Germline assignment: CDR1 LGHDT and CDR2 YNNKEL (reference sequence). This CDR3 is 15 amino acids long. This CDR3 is CASSQLGTPRGEQYF. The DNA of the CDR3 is TGTGCCAGCAGCCAGTTAGGGACTCCCCGAGGGGAGCAGTACTTC.

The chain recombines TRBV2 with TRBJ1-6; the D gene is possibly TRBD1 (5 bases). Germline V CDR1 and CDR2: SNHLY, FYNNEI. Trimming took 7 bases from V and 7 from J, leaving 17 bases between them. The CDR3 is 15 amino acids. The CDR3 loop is CASTPTTGGNSPLHF. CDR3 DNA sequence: TGTGCCAGCACTCCCACCACGGGGGGAAATTCACCCCTCCACTTT.

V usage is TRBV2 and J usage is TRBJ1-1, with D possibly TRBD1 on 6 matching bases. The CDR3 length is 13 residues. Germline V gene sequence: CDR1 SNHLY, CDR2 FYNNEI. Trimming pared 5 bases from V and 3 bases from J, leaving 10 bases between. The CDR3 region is CASSSYRDTEAFF. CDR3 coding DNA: TGTGCCAGCAGTTCATACAGGGACACTGAAGCTTTCTTT. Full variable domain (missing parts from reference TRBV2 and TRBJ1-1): EPEVTQTPSHQVTQMGQEVILRCVPISNHLYFYWYRQILGQKVEFLVSFYNNEISEKSEIFDDQFSVERPDGSNFTLKIRSTKLEDSAMYFCASSSYRDTEAFFGQGTRLTVV.

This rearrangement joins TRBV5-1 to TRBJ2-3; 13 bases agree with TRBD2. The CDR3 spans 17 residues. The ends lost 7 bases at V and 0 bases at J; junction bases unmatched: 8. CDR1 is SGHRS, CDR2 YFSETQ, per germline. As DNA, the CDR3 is TGCGCCAGCCGGCCGACTAGCGGGGGGATTAGCACAGATACGCAGTATTTT. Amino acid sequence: CASRPTSGGISTDTQYF.

CDR3 in DNA: TGCGCCAGCAGCTTGGACAGCTACCAAGAGACCCAGTACTTC. Protein sequence: CASSLDSYQETQYF. The chain combines TRBV5-1 with TRBJ2-5; D not resolved. The CDR3 runs to 14 residues. Germline-derived CDR1 and CDR2 are SGHRS and YFSETQ. V lost 0 bases, J lost 0 bases, and 6 bases lay in between.

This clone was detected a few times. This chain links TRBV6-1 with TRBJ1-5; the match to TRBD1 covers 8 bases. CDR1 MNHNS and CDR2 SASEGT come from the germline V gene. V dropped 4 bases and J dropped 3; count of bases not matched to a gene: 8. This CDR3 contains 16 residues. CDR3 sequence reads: CASSGRQGPHNQPQHF. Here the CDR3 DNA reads TGTGCCAGCAGTGGGAGACAGGGGCCCCACAATCAGCCCCAGCATTTT.

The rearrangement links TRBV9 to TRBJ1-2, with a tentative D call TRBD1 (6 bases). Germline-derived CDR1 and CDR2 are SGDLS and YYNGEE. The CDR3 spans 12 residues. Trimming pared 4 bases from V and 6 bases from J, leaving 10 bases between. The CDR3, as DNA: TGTGCCAGCAGCCGACAGGAGGATGGCTACACCTTC. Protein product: CASSRQEDGYTF.

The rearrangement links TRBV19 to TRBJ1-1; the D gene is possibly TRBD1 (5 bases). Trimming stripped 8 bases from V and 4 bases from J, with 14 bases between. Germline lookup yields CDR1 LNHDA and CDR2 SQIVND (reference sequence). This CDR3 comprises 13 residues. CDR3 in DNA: TGTGCCAGTTTGCCCAGGGTCGGCACTGAAGCTTTCTTT. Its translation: CASLPRVGTEAFF. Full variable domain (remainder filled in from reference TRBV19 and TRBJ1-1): DGGITQSPKYLFRKEGQNVTLSCEQNLNHDAMYWYRQDPGQGLRLIYYSQIVNDFQKGDIAEGYSVSREKKESFPLTVTSAQKNPTAFYLCASLPRVGTEAFFGQGTRLTVV.

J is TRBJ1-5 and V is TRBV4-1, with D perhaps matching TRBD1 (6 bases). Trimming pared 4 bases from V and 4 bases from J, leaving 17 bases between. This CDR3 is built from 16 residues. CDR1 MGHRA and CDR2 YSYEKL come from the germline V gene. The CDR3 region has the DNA TGCGCCAGCAGCCTCTTTGGGCAGGGGATGAATCAGCCCCAGCATTTT. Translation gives CASSLFGQGMNQPQHF.